This T cell receptor beta chain was identified during a study of blood T cell repertoires in COVID-19. Study-level background: The cDNA or gDNA used as material had been derived from T cells, B-cell-depleted T cells, or PBMCs.

This table comes from immunoSEQ multiplex PCR, and its TCRdb copy is limited to in-frame clones, with some not included. The data contain around 360,000 clones, roughly 86% of them seen just once; the ten biggest clones take up more than 9%. The CDR3 is 16 residues long. Germline CDR1 and CDR2: SGHRS and YFSETQ. V lost 4 bases to trimming and J lost 0 bases; unmatched junction nucleotides: 6. The Seattle patients joined while their infection was active and were tracked longitudinally afterward. The chain links TRBV5-1 to TRBJ2-3; 9 bases are a match to TRBD2. The sample taken for sequencing was peripheral blood. The source of this sequence is a woman aged 25-40 years with COVID-19, enrolled during active disease. DNA of the CDR3: TGCGCCAGCAGCATCCCTAGCGGGATTAGCACAGATACGCAGTATTTT. As protein: CASSIPSGISTDTQYF.